This T cell receptor beta chain came from a study of CD8 T cells in ankylosing spondylitis. General observations from the study: Peripheral blood held disease-linked clones only at relatively low frequency, and these were CD8+. Prior literature has documented some motif variants in synovial fluid and blood from reactive arthritis. It appeared that ankylosing spondylitis blood was characterized by a TCR beta motif of several highly homologous variants. According to the report, clones linked to the disease were significantly enriched in matched synovial fluid samples taken from ankylosing spondylitis patients.

CDR3 length: 15 residues. Per germline, CDR1 MNHEY and CDR2 SVGEGT. V dropped 8 bases and J dropped 2 bases, with 17 bases sitting between them. As for this clonotype: Its antigen is unknown.

Making the TCR beta libraries involved quantitative 5'-RACE with molecular barcodes. TCRdb called the 5' RACE reads again in MiXCR, with one record for every CDR3 protein. The sample comprises 700,000 to 850,000 distinct CDR3 sequences, 10% to 15% of which are singletons, and approximately 0.46% rests with the top ten. Sequenced material: blood, either unsorted or a sorted T cell fraction (not recorded which). The clonotype comes from a male donor with ankylosing spondylitis. V and J are TRBV6-2 or TRBV6-3 and TRBJ2-3; D is undetermined. The CDR3 is CASRPARRYTDTQYF. CDR3 in DNA: TGTGCCAGCCGACCGGCGCGGCGGTACACAGATACGCAGTATTTT.